This entry features one T cell receptor beta chain sequence. Antigen unknown. Each CDR3 protein is one row after TCRdb ran MiXCR on the reads. This table has over 9,000 distinct CDR3 sequences, more than 25% appearing once. The sample originates from a study of liver allograft versus peripheral blood T cells. For the study at large: Repertoires of T cell receptors in transplanted livers were compared with recipients' peripheral blood repertoires.

Germline V gives CDR1 MNHEY, CDR2 SVGAGI. The CDR3 length is 16 residues. V lost 6 bases and J lost 3, with 17 bases in between. General study results and limits: Reports indicated that T cell receptor repertoires inside liver allografts differed from those in peripheral blood.

V and J are TRBV6-5 and TRBJ2-2; D tentatively fits TRBD1 or TRBD2 (6 bases each). The receptor was isolated from a human patient who had a liver transplant. Some of the T cells might come from the graft donor. The CDR3 here is CASSSLVGGHTGELFF. CDR3 nucleotide sequence: TGTGCCAGCAGCTCCCTAGTCGGGGGCCACACCGGGGAGCTGTTTTTT.